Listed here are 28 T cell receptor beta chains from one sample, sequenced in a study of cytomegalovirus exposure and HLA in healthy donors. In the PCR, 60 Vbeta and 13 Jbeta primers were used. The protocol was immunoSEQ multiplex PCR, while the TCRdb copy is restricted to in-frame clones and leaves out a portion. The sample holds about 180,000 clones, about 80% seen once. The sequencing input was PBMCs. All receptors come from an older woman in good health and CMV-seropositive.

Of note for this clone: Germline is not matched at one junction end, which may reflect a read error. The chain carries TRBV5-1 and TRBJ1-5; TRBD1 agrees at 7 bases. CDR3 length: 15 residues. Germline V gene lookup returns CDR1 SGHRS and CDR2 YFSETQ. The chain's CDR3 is CASSLGDSSNQLQHF. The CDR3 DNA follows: TGCGCCAGCAGCTTGGGGGACAGTAGCAATCAGCTCCAGCATTTT.

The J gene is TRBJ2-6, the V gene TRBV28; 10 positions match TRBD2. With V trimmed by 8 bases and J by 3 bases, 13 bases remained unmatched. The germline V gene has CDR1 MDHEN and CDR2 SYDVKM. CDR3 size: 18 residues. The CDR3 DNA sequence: TGTGCCAGCCAGGGGGAAGCGGGGGGGCCGGGTGGGGCCAACGTCCTGACTTTC. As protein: CASQGEAGGPGGANVLTF.

CDR3: CASSSAGGPPGDTQYF. The CDR3 DNA reads as TGTGCCAGCAGCTCGGCGGGGGGTCCGCCCGGAGATACGCAGTATTTT. The V and J genes are TRBV7-2 and TRBJ2-3; TRBD2 matches at 8 bases. Germline trimming cut 4 bases from V and 5 bases from J; bases unmatched to any gene: 11. The CDR3 loop spans 16 amino acids. Germline V gene lookup returns CDR1 SGHTA and CDR2 FQGNSA.

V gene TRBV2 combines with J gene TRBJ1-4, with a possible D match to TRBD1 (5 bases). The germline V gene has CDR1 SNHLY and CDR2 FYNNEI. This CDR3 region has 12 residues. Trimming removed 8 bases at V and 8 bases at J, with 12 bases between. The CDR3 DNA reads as TGTGCCAGCCAGGGATCAGACGAAAAACTGTTTTTT. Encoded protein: CASQGSDEKLFF.

CDR3 region: CASSLFTSGTNTGELFF. The DNA for the CDR3 is TGCGCCAGCAGCTTGTTTACTAGCGGGACTAACACCGGGGAGCTGTTTTTT. This chain uses TRBV5-1 with TRBJ2-2; 10 bases line up with TRBD2. Germline CDR1 and CDR2: SGHRS and YFSETQ. The CDR3 length is 17 residues. V was clipped by 1 base and J by 2 bases; unmatched bases: 5.

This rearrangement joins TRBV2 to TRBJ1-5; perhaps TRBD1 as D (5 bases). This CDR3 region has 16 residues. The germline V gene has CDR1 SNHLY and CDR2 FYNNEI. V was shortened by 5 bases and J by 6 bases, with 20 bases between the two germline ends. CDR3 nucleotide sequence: TGTGCCAGCAGTTTAGCGGGAGGTCCGGGGGGTCAGCCCCAGCATTTT. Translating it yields CASSLAGGPGGQPQHF.

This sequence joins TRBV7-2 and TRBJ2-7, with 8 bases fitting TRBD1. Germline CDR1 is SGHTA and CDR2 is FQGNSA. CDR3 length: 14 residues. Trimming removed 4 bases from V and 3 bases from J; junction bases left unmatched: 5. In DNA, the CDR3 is TGTGCCAGCAGCTCCCAGGGGGCCGTCTACGAGCAGTACTTC. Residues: CASSSQGAVYEQYF.

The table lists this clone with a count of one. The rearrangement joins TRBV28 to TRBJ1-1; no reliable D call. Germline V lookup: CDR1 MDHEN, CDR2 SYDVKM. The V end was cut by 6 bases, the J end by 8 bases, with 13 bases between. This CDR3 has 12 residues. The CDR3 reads CASRTPGGEAFF. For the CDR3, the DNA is TGTGCCAGCAGGACACCGGGAGGGGAAGCTTTCTTT.

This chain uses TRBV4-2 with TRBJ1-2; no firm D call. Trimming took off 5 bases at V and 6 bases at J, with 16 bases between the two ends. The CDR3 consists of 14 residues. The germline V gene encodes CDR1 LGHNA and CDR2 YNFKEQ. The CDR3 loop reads CASSVNSVTDGYTF. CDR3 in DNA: TGTGCCAGCAGCGTAAATTCGGTAACGGATGGCTACACCTTC.

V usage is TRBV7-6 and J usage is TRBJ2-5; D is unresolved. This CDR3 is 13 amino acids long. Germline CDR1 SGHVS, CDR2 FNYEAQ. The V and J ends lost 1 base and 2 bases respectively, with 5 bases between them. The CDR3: CASSLGRQETQYF. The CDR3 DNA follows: TGTGCCAGCAGCTTAGGCAGACAAGAGACCCAGTACTTC.

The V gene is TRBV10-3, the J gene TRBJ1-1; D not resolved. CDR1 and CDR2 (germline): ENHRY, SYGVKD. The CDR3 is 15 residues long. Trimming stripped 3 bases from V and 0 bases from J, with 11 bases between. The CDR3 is CAISDSFGMNTEAFF. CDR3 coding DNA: TGTGCCATCAGTGATTCTTTCGGGATGAACACTGAAGCTTTCTTT.

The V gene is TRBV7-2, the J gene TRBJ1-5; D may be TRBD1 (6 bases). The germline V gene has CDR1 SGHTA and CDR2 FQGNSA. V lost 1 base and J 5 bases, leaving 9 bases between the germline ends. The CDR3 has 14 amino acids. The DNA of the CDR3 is TGTGCCAGCAGCTTAGGGGCAGGGGATCAGCCCCAGCATTTT. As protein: CASSLGAGDQPQHF.

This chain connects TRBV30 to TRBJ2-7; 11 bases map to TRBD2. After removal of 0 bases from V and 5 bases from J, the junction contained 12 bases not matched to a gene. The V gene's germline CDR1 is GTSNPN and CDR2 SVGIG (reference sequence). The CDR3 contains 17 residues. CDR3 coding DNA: TGTGCCTGGAGTGTAACTAGCGGGAGACCGCCGTGGGACGAGCAGTACTTC. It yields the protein CAWSVTSGRPPWDEQYF.

The CDR3 DNA sequence: TGTGCCAGCAGCTTAGAGGTGGGACAGGGGTACAATGAGCAGTTCTTC. Translating gives CASSLEVGQGYNEQFF. The chain is built from TRBV7-9 and TRBJ2-1; 10 bases are shared with TRBD1. This CDR3 has 16 residues. CDR1 and CDR2 (germline): SEHNR, FQNEAQ (reference sequence). J lost 4 bases, V lost 1 base, and 4 bases had no gene match.

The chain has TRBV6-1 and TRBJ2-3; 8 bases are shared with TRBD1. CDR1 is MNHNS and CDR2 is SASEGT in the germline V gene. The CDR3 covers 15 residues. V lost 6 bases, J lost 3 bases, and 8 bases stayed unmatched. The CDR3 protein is CASSLQGAWTDTQYF. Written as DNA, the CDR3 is TGTGCCAGCAGCCTGCAGGGGGCTTGGACAGATACGCAGTATTTT.

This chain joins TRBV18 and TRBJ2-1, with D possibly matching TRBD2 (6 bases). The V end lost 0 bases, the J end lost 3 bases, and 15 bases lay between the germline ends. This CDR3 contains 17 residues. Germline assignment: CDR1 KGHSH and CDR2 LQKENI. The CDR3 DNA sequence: TGTGCCAGCTCACCACCGGCCGCGGGGAAGAACTACAATGAGCAGTTCTTC. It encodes CASSPPAAGKNYNEQFF.

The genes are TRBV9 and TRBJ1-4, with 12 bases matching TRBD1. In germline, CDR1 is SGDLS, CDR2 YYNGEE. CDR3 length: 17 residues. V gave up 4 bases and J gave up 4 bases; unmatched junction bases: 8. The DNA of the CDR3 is TGTGCCAGCAGCCCCCACGGGACAGGGGGCCTTAATGAAAAACTGTTTTTT. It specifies CASSPHGTGGLNEKLFF.

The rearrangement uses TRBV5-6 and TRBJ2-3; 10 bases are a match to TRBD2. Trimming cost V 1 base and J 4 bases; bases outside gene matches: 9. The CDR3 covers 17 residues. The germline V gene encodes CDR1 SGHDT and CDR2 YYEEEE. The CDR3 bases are TGTGCCAGCAGCTTGTTGGTAGCGGGAGGAGGCTCAGATACGCAGTATTTT. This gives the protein CASSLLVAGGGSDTQYF.

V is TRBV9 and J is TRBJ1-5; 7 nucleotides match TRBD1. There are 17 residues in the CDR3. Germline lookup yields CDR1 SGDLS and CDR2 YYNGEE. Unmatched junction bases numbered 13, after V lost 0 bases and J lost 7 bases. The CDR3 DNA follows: TGTGCCAGCAGCGTAGGAGGGGGCGCGGGGTTGGGACAGCCCCAGCATTTT. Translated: CASSVGGGAGLGQPQHF. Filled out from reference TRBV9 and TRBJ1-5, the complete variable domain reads DSGVTQTPKHLITATGQRVTLRCSPRSGDLSVYWYQQSLDQGLQFLIQYYNGEERAKGNILERFSAQQFPDLHSELNLSSLELGDSALYFCASSVGGGAGLGQPQHFGDGTRLSIL.

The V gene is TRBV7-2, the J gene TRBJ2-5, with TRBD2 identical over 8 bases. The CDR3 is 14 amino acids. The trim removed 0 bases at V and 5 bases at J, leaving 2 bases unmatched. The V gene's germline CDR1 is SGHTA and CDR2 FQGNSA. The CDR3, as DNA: TGTGCCAGCAGCTTAGCGCCGGGAGGGGAGACCCAGTACTTC. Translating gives CASSLAPGGETQYF.

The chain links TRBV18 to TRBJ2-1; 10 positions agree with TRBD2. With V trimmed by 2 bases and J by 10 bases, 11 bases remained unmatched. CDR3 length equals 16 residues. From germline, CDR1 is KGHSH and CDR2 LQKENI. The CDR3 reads CASSPILLAGSIEQFF. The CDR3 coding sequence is TGTGCCAGCTCACCAATTCTACTAGCGGGGTCAATAGAGCAGTTCTTC.

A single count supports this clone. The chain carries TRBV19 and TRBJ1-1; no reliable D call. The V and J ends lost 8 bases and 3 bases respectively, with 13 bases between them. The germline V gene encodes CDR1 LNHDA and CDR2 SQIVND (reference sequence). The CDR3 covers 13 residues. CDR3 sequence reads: CASGPNIDTEAFF. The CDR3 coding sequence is TGTGCCAGTGGCCCCAACATCGACACTGAAGCTTTCTTT.

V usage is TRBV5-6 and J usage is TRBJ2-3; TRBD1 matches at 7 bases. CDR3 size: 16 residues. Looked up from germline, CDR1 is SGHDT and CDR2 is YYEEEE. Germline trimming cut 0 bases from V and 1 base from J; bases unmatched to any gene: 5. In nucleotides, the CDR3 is TGTGCCAGCAGCTTGGGGACTGGACAGGGCACAGATACGCAGTATTTT. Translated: CASSLGTGQGTDTQYF.

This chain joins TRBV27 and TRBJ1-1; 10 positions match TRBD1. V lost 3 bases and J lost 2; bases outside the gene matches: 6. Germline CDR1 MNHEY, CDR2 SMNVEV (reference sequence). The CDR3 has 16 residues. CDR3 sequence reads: CASSFRGTGENTEAFF. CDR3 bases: TGTGCCAGCAGTTTCCGCGGGACAGGGGAAAACACTGAAGCTTTCTTT.

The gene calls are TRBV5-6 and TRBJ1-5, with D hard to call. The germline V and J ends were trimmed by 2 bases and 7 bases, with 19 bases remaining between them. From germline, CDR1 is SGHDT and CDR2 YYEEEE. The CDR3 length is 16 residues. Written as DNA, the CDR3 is TGTGCCAGCAGCTTATATCGGGGAGGGCCGGCACAGCCCCAGCATTTT. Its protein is CASSLYRGGPAQPQHF.

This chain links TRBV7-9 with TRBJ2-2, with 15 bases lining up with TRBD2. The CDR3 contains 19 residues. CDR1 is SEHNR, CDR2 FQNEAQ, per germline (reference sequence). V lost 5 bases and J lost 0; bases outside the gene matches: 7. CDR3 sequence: CASSGPGLAGGANTGELFF. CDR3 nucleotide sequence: TGTGCCAGCAGCGGGCCGGGACTAGCGGGGGGAGCGAACACCGGGGAGCTGTTTTTT.

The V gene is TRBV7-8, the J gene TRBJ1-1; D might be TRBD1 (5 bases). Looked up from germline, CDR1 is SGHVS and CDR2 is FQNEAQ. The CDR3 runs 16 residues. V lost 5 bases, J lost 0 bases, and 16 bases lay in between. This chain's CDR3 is CASSRLGGGLNTEAFF. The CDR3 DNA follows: TGTGCCAGCAGCCGACTGGGGGGGGGTTTGAACACTGAAGCTTTCTTT.

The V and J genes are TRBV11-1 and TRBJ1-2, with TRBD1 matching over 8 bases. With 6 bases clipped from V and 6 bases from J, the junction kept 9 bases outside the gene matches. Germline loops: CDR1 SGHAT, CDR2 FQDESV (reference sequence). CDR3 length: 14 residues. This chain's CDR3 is CASRGGSGGDGYTF. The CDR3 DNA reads TGTGCCAGCAGAGGGGGATCAGGGGGCGATGGCTACACCTTC.